The rows below give T cell receptor beta chains drawn from one sample of a study of blood T cells in healthy people across ages. Via MiXCR, TCRdb re-called the 5' RACE reads, giving one row per CDR3 protein. The top ten hold 5% to 7% of the sample, which has around 1.5 million distinct CDR3 sequences, approximately 59% seen once. Material: blood. Receptors originate from a man aged 18 to 30 in good health. Both conserved end residues are part of each CDR3. The D gene is left open where the match is weak. Size is stated for part of the rows, as once, few or many counts, or as a class when the clone is expanded.

v_gene	j_gene	abundance	d_gene	len	CDR3nt	CDR3aa
TRBV4-1	TRBJ1-2	few	-	15	TGCGCCAGCAGCCAAGCGGCCCTTACAGGGTATGGCTACACCTTC	CASSQAALTGYGYTF
TRBV5-5	TRBJ2-7	-	-	14	TGTGCCAGCAGCTTGGTCAGGGAAAGGTACGAGCAGTACTTC	CASSLVRERYEQYF
TRBV20-1	TRBJ2-1	-	TRBD2	15	TGCAGTGCTAGAATGGCTAGCGGGATAGTACATGAGCAGTTCTTC	CSARMASGIVHEQFF
TRBV4-2	TRBJ2-1	-	-	16	TGTGCCAGCAGCCAAGATCTTATGGCGGCCCCCTACGAGCAGTTCTTC	CASSQDLMAAPYEQFF
TRBV7-8	TRBJ2-1	-	TRBD2	16	TGTGCCAGCAGCTTATGGCTAGCGGGAGGTCCGAATGAGCAGTTCTTC	CASSLWLAGGPNEQFF
TRBV12-3/TRBV12-4	TRBJ2-7	-	TRBD2	16	TGTGCCAGCAGTCCTCAGCTAGCGGGAGGTCCCTACGAGCAGTACTTC	CASSPQLAGGPYEQYF
TRBV12-3/TRBV12-4	TRBJ2-7	few	-	14	TGTGCCAGCAGTCCCGCTGAAGGGGGCTACGAGCAGTACTTC	CASSPAEGGYEQYF
TRBV12-3/TRBV12-4	TRBJ1-2	few	-	13	TGTGCCAGCAGCCCGAGAGGGGCGTATGGCTACACCTTC	CASSPRGAYGYTF
TRBV7-2	TRBJ2-4	-	-	15	TGTGCCAGCACGGCGGATCGAGGGGGCAAAAACATTCAGTACTTC	CASTADRGGKNIQYF
TRBV7-2	TRBJ1-2	-	TRBD1	15	TGTGCCAGCAGCCCAAACTACGACAGGGTGCGTGGCTACACCTTC	CASSPNYDRVRGYTF
TRBV28	TRBJ2-5	-	TRBD2	16	TGTGCCAGCAGTTTAAATCTTGTAGCGGGGCAAGAGACCCAGTACTTC	CASSLNLVAGQETQYF
TRBV6-5	TRBJ2-1	few	-	13	TGTGCCAGCAGTACAGGGTATGGCAATGAGCAGTTCTTC	CASSTGYGNEQFF
TRBV27	TRBJ2-7	once	-	15	TGTGCCAGCAAACTCAAGGGGACGGCGACCTACGAGCAGTACTTC	CASKLKGTATYEQYF
TRBV6-2/TRBV6-3	TRBJ1-1	-	-	15	TGTGCCAGCAGCCTAATTAGAATTTTGGACACTGAAGCTTTCTTT	CASSLIRILDTEAFF
TRBV12-3/TRBV12-4	TRBJ1-2	few	-	13	TGTGCCAGCAGGCCTGGGACAAGATATGGCTACACCTTC	CASRPGTRYGYTF
TRBV7-9	TRBJ2-7	-	TRBD1	15	TGTGCCAGCAGAGACCCTCGACAGGGGGCCTACGAGCAGTACTTC	CASRDPRQGAYEQYF
TRBV10-3	TRBJ2-2	few	TRBD1	15	TGTGCCATCAGTGAACGGACAGGGTCCACCGGGGAGCTGTTTTTT	CAISERTGSTGELFF
TRBV27	TRBJ2-7	few	-	14	TGTGCCAGCAGTCTCGGATGGGAGACCTACGAGCAGTACTTC	CASSLGWETYEQYF
TRBV27	TRBJ2-7	-	-	15	TGTGCCAGCAGTCCCCGGTCACAGCCCAAATACGAGCAGTACTTC	CASSPRSQPKYEQYF
TRBV6-1	TRBJ1-2	once	TRBD1	14	TGTGCCGGCAAACCCGGACAGGGGGCGTATGGCTACACCTTC	CAGKPGQGAYGYTF
TRBV13	TRBJ2-7	many	TRBD1	14	TGTGCCAGCAGCTTATGGGACAGCTCCTACGAGCAGTACTTC	CASSLWDSSYEQYF
TRBV14	TRBJ2-7	-	-	15	TGTGCCAGCAGCCAAGATTCGGCCAGCTACAATGAGCAGTACTTC	CASSQDSASYNEQYF
TRBV2	TRBJ2-5	-	-	12	TGTGCCAGCAGTGGGGTTTGGGAGACCCAGTACTTC	CASSGVWETQYF
TRBV2	TRBJ2-7	-	-	16	TGTGCCAGCAGTGAATCGGGTTGGGTAGGTTTTAAGGAGCAGTACTTC	CASSESGWVGFKEQYF
TRBV20-1	TRBJ1-2	-	-	14	TGCAGTGCTAGAGATAAGGCAGTTCACTATGGCTACACCTTC	CSARDKAVHYGYTF
TRBV10-3	TRBJ2-1	-	-	11	TGTGCCACGGGGCAATACAATGAGCAGTTCTTC	CATGQYNEQFF
TRBV6-2/TRBV6-3	TRBJ2-2	-	TRBD2	21	TGTGCCAGCAGTTACTTCGGGACTAGCGGGGGGCCGTTCGTGGGCACCGGGGAGCTGTTTTTT	CASSYFGTSGGPFVGTGELFF
TRBV6-1	TRBJ1-2	-	-	14	TGTGCCACTTCCCAGGGGAGACAACCCTATGGCTACACCTTC	CATSQGRQPYGYTF
TRBV20-1	TRBJ2-3	-	-	14	TGCAGTGCTAAATGGCGTGGAAGTGCAGATACGCAGTATTTT	CSAKWRGSADTQYF
TRBV4-1	TRBJ2-3	-	-	13	TGCGCCAGCAGGCCTGACAGATTCGATACGCAGTATTTT	CASRPDRFDTQYF
TRBV7-9	TRBJ2-3	-	-	15	TGTGCCAGCAGCTTAGTGCAGAGAGGTACAGATACGCAGTATTTT	CASSLVQRGTDTQYF
TRBV20-1	TRBJ2-7	-	-	15	TGCAGTGCCAAAGTTATCCGAGACTTCTCCTACGAGCAGTACTTC	CSAKVIRDFSYEQYF
TRBV29-1	TRBJ2-3	once	TRBD2	17	TGCAGCACTCCTACTAGCGGGAAGGCTCGAAGCACAGATACGCAGTATTTT	CSTPTSGKARSTDTQYF
TRBV29-1	TRBJ2-7	-	-	13	TGCAGCGTTGACGGGGCAGGGGTCTACGAGCAGTACTTC	CSVDGAGVYEQYF
TRBV10-3	TRBJ2-1	-	TRBD2	15	TGTGCCATCAGTGAAGGGGTAGCGGGAGACAATGAGCAGTTCTTC	CAISEGVAGDNEQFF
TRBV7-6	TRBJ2-7	few	TRBD1	17	TGTGCCAGCAGCTTAGATCTAAGGACAGGGTTATTCTACGAGCAGTACTTC	CASSLDLRTGLFYEQYF
TRBV20-1	TRBJ2-7	-	TRBD2	16	TGCAGTGCTACCATACTAGCGGGGGGGCCTGGGTACGAGCAGTACTTC	CSATILAGGPGYEQYF
TRBV2	TRBJ1-2	-	-	14	TGTGCCAGCAGTAGGAGGATCACTAACTATGGCTACACCTTC	CASSRRITNYGYTF
TRBV11-2	TRBJ2-2	-	-	15	TGTGCCAGCAGCCGGCCGGGGAGTAAATGGAGGGAGCTGTTTTTT	CASSRPGSKWRELFF
TRBV19	TRBJ2-7	-	-	13	TGTGCCAGTAGTATAGATGCCTCCTACGAGCAGTACTTC	CASSIDASYEQYF
TRBV10-3	TRBJ1-2	few	TRBD1	17	TGTGCCATCAGTCAAATACCGCCGGGACAGGGAAACTATGGCTACACCTTC	CAISQIPPGQGNYGYTF
TRBV10-3	TRBJ2-7	-	-	12	TGTGCCATCAGTGAGTCGGCGGACGAGCAGTACTTC	CAISESADEQYF
TRBV6-6	TRBJ2-5	-	-	14	TGTGCCAGCAGTTATGAAGGGAGCCAAGGGACCCAGTACTTC	CASSYEGSQGTQYF
TRBV5-1	TRBJ2-7	-	-	14	TGCGCCAGCCCCCCGGGACAACTATACAATGAGCAGTACTTC	CASPPGQLYNEQYF
TRBV7-9	TRBJ2-7	-	TRBD1	13	TGTGCCAGCGTCAAGGGGGCGTACTACGAGCAGTACTTC	CASVKGAYYEQYF
TRBV4-2	TRBJ2-7	few	TRBD1	17	TGTGCCAGCAGCCCCAGGGACAATACGGGACAGTTCTACGAGCAGTACTTC	CASSPRDNTGQFYEQYF
TRBV19	TRBJ2-4	-	-	15	TGTGCCAGTAGTATAACTACGGTAGCCAAAAACATTCAGTACTTC	CASSITTVAKNIQYF
TRBV6-1	TRBJ2-7	-	-	13	TGTGCCAGCAGTGAATACAGGTACTACGAGCAGTACTTC	CASSEYRYYEQYF
TRBV28	TRBJ2-2	-	TRBD1	18	TGTGCCAGCAGTTTGGGGATACTCAGGGGGCGGAACACCGGGGAGCTGTTTTTT	CASSLGILRGRNTGELFF
TRBV24-1	TRBJ2-3	-	TRBD1	15	TGTGCCACCAGTGATACCGGGACAGGGGAAGGTACGCAGTATTTT	CATSDTGTGEGTQYF
TRBV20-1	TRBJ1-6	few	-	13	TGCAGTGCTAGAGAACAGGGTTATTCACCCCTCCACTTT	CSAREQGYSPLHF
TRBV12-3/TRBV12-4	TRBJ1-1	-	-	14	TGTGCCAGCATCGGTAGACTACGGAACACTGAAGCTTTCTTT	CASIGRLRNTEAFF
TRBV30	TRBJ1-2	-	-	14	TGTGCCCTGAAGAGGCCCTGGGAAGACTATGGCTACACCTTC	CALKRPWEDYGYTF